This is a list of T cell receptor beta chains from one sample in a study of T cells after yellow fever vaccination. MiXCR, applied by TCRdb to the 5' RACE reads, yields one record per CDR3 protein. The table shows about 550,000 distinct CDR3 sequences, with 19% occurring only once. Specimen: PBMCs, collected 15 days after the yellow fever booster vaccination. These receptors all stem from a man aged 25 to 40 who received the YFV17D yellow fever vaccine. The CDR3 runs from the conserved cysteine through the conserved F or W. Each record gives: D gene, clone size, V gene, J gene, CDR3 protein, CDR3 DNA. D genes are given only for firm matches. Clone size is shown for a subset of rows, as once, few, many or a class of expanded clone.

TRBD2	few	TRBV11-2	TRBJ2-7	CASSFSGSGRANRGEQYF	TGTGCCAGCAGCTTTTCGGGTAGCGGGAGGGCTAATAGGGGCGAGCAGTACTTC
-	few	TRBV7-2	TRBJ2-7	CASSLGKWDTTYEQYF	TGTGCCAGCAGCTTAGGGAAGTGGGACACGACCTACGAGCAGTACTTC
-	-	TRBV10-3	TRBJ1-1	CAISEDRRNTEAFF	TGTGCCATCAGCGAAGACAGGAGGAACACTGAAGCTTTCTTT
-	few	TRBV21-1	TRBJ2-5	CASKGLAAETQYF	TGTGCCAGCAAAGGACTAGCGGCAGAGACCCAGTACTTC
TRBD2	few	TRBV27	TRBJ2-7	CASSPAGTSPYEQYF	TGTGCCAGCAGTCCAGCGGGAACCTCACCCTACGAGCAGTACTTC
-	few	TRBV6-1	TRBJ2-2	CASKKDWSTGELFF	TGTGCCAGCAAAAAGGACTGGTCCACCGGGGAGCTGTTTTTT
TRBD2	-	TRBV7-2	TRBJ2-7	CASSLAEREMYEQYF	TGTGCCAGCAGCTTAGCGGAGCGGGAGATGTACGAGCAGTACTTC
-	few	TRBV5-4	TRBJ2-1	CASSLDGSTAVEQFF	TGTGCCAGCAGCTTGGACGGGAGTACGGCTGTTGAGCAGTTCTTC
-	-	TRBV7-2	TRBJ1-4	CASSLLGPLNEKLFF	TGTGCCAGCAGCTTGTTAGGCCCGTTGAATGAAAAACTGTTTTTT
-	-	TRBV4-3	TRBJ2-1	CASSQDQNPYNEQFF	TGCGCCAGCAGCCAAGATCAAAACCCCTACAATGAGCAGTTCTTC
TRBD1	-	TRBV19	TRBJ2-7	CASSIQAGTARYEQYF	TGTGCCAGTAGTATCCAAGCCGGGACAGCAAGATACGAGCAGTACTTC
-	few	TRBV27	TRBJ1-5	CASSFGKNQPQHF	TGTGCCAGCAGTTTCGGCAAGAATCAGCCCCAGCATTTT
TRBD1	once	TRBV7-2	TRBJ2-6	CASSSTGRDVLTF	TGTGCCAGCAGCTCGACAGGGCGTGACGTCCTGACTTTC
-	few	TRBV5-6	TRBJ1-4	CASSLEGVREKLFF	TGTGCCAGCAGCTTGGAAGGGGTTAGAGAAAAACTGTTTTTT
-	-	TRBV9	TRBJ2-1	CASSVSGTGGQFF	TGTGCCAGCAGCGTTTCCGGCACAGGAGGGCAGTTCTTC
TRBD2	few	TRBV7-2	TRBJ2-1	CASSLVAGGNIEQFF	TGTGCCAGCAGCTTGGTAGCGGGTGGTAACATTGAGCAGTTCTTC
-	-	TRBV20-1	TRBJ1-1	CSATDGSPTEAFF	TGCAGTGCTACGGACGGATCCCCCACTGAAGCTTTCTTT
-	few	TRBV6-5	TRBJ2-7	CASSYSARAYEQYF	TGTGCCAGCAGTTACTCAGCTAGGGCCTACGAGCAGTACTTC
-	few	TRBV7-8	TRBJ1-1	CASSPLAGTGMNTEAFF	TGTGCCAGCAGCCCCCTGGCGGGGACGGGGATGAACACTGAAGCTTTCTTT
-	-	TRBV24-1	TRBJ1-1	CATSDVFYTEAFF	TGTGCCACCAGTGATGTGTTCTATACTGAAGCTTTCTTT
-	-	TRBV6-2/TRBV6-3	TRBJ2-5	CASSYQGWETQYF	TGTGCCAGCAGTTACCAGGGGTGGGAGACCCAGTACTTC
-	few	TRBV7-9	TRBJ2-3	CASSLRQGTDTQYF	TGTGCCAGCAGCTTAAGACAGGGCACAGATACGCAGTATTTT
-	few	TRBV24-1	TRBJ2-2	CATRETGSGELFF	TGTGCCACCAGGGAAACAGGGTCCGGGGAGCTGTTTTTT
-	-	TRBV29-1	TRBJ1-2	CSVQGLDGYTF	TGCAGCGTTCAGGGGCTAGATGGCTACACCTTC
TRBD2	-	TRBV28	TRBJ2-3	CASARTSGRKDTQYF	TGTGCCAGCGCCCGGACTAGCGGGAGAAAAGATACGCAGTATTTT
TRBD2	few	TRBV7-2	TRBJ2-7	CASSLTGGSSYEQYF	TGTGCCAGCAGCTTAACGGGAGGGAGCTCCTACGAGCAGTACTTC
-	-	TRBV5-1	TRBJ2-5	CASSPDSDVGIRETQYF	TGCGCCAGCAGCCCCGATTCGGACGTAGGAATTAGGGAGACCCAGTACTTC
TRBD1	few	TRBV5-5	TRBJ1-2	CASSLETGAYGYTF	TGTGCCAGCAGCTTGGAGACAGGGGCCTATGGCTACACCTTC
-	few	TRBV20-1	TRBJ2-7	CSATGSGGREQYF	TGCAGTGCTACCGGGAGTGGGGGCCGCGAGCAGTACTTC
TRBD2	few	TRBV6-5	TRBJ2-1	CASSSTPASGANEQFF	TGTGCCAGCAGCTCTACTCCCGCTAGCGGAGCTAATGAGCAGTTCTTC
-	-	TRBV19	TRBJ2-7	CASKDSSGSYEQYF	TGTGCCAGTAAGGACTCCTCTGGCTCCTACGAGCAGTACTTC
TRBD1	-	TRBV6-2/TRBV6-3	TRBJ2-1	CASRTQGRNEQFF	TGTGCCAGCAGAACACAGGGGCGGAATGAGCAGTTCTTC
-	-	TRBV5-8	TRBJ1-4	CASSFHSTGEKLFF	TGTGCCAGCAGCTTCCACTCGACCGGTGAAAAACTGTTTTTT
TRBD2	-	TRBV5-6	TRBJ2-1	CASSVRGGRLYNEQFF	TGTGCCAGCAGCGTTCGGGGGGGACGCCTCTACAATGAGCAGTTCTTC
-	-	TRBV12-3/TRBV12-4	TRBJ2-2	CASSQLGSSTGELFF	TGTGCCAGTTCCCAACTAGGATCGAGCACCGGGGAGCTGTTTTTT
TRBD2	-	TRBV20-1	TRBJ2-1	CSARPGGLAGAPGYNEQFF	TGCAGTGCTAGGCCAGGGGGACTAGCGGGAGCGCCGGGCTACAATGAGCAGTTCTTC
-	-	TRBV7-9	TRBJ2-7	CASSHSREAYEQYF	TGTGCCAGCAGCCATTCCCGGGAAGCCTACGAGCAGTACTTC
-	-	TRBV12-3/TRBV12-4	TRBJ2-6	CATRSSGANVLTF	TGTGCCACTCGGTCCTCTGGGGCCAACGTCCTGACTTTC
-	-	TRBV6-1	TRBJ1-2	CASTGGTSIYGYTF	TGTGCCAGCACGGGCGGGACATCTATCTATGGCTACACCTTC
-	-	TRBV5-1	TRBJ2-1	CASSLESGKGCF	TGCGCCAGCAGCTTGGAGTCAGGGAAGGGGTGCTTC
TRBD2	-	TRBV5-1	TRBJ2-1	CASSLSSGHNEQFF	TGCGCCAGCAGCTTGTCTAGCGGGCACAATGAGCAGTTCTTC
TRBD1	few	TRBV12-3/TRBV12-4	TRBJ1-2	CASGAGRGKYGYTF	TGTGCCAGCGGGGCCGGCAGGGGGAAGTATGGCTACACCTTC